Below, 32 T cell receptor beta chains from the same sample are listed, as sequenced in a study of control samples from healthy donors and cancer patients. TCRdb keeps only in-frame clones here, not all; method: immunoSEQ multiplex PCR. This sample has 150,000 to 200,000 clones, with around 90% found just once. Input material: blood. The receptors were gathered from a woman aged 50 to 60 in good health.

V usage is TRBV11-3 and J usage is TRBJ1-4; no firm D call. Trimming left V 2 bases short and J 2 bases short, with 15 bases between. This CDR3 is 17 amino acids long. CDR1 and CDR2 from the germline V gene are SGHNT and YENEEA. CDR3 residues: CASSLRPWTETNEKLFF. The CDR3 DNA is TGTGCCAGCAGCTTACGGCCCTGGACGGAGACTAATGAAAAACTGTTTTTT.

The rearrangement joins TRBV11-2 to TRBJ2-5, with 7 positions matching TRBD2. CDR1 SGHAT and CDR2 FQNNGV come from the germline V gene. The CDR3 length is 16 residues. Unmatched junction bases numbered 9, after V lost 4 bases and J lost 1 base. CDR3 region: CASSSWGGSGQETQYF. CDR3 sequence (DNA): TGTGCCAGCAGCTCCTGGGGGGGTTCAGGCCAAGAGACCCAGTACTTC.

Turning to this clone: The same CDR3 is also encoded by other DNA sequences in this sample. The CDR3 region is CASSGEETQYF. The CDR3, as DNA: TGTGCCAGCAGTGGCGAGGAGACCCAGTACTTC. The genes are TRBV2 and TRBJ2-5; no definite D call. Trimming shortened V by 4 bases and J by 5 bases, and 5 bases separated the two germline ends. Germline loops: CDR1 SNHLY, CDR2 FYNNEI. CDR3 size: 11 residues. Combining the CDR3 with reference TRBV2 and TRBJ2-5 gives the whole variable domain EPEVTQTPSHQVTQMGQEVILRCVPISNHLYFYWYRQILGQKVEFLVSFYNNEISEKSEIFDDQFSVERPDGSNFTLKIRSTKLEDSAMYFCASSGEETQYFGPGTRLLVL.

The V gene is TRBV29-1, the J gene TRBJ2-5; either TRBD1 or TRBD2 may supply D (5 bases each). Germline CDR1 and CDR2: SQVTM and ANQGSEA. Trimming cost V 6 bases and J 5 bases, with 16 bases left between them. The length of the CDR3 is 13 residues. CDR3 DNA sequence: TGCAGCGTCTCCGATCGGGGCTCGGAGACCCAGTACTTC. Its translation is CSVSDRGSETQYF.

This clone occurred once. This sequence joins TRBV5-6 and TRBJ2-2; D not certain. CDR3 length: 13 residues. Trimming took 2 bases from V and 4 from J, leaving 6 bases between them. CDR1 is SGHDT and CDR2 is YYEEEE in the germline V gene. The CDR3 here is CASSLWGTGELFF. The CDR3 DNA is TGTGCCAGCAGCTTATGGGGCACCGGGGAGCTGTTTTTT.

As DNA, the CDR3 is TGTGCCAGTAGTATGGGATGGTCCTACGGGGCTAATCAGCCCCAGCATTTT. Amino acids: CASSMGWSYGANQPQHF. The rearrangement uses TRBV19 and TRBJ1-5, with D maybe TRBD1 (5 bases). This CDR3 is built from 17 residues. Germline CDR1 and CDR2: LNHDA and SQIVND (reference sequence). Trimming took 3 bases from V and 4 from J, leaving 19 bases between them.

CDR3 in DNA: TGCAGCGTTGAACCTCCGGGGAAGCGGGGAAACAATGAGCAGTTCTTC. This codes for CSVEPPGKRGNNEQFF. The rearrangement uses TRBV29-1 and TRBJ2-1; TRBD2 aligns across 7 bases. CDR3 length: 16 amino acids. The V and J ends lost 2 bases and 5 bases, in that order; junction bases with no gene match: 12. Germline CDR1 reads SQVTM; CDR2 reads ANQGSEA.

Turning to this clone: The identical CDR3 is also encoded by other nucleotide sequences in the sample. The gene calls are TRBV27 and TRBJ2-7; D is possibly TRBD2 (6 bases). V gave up 2 bases and J gave up 0 bases, with 8 bases separating them. Germline CDR1 MNHEY, CDR2 SMNVEV (reference sequence). This CDR3 comprises 14 residues. The CDR3: CASSLGGSSYEQYF. In DNA form, the CDR3 reads TGTGCCAGCAGTTTAGGGGGGAGCTCCTACGAGCAGTACTTC.

The chain joins TRBV19 to TRBJ2-5, with unresolved D. Trimming shortened V by 3 bases and J by 3 bases, and 11 bases separated the two germline ends. The germline V gene encodes CDR1 LNHDA and CDR2 SQIVND (reference sequence). This CDR3 is 14 amino acids long. The CDR3 DNA sequence: TGTGCCAGTAGTATCGCGAACACGGAAGAGACCCAGTACTTC. As protein: CASSIANTEETQYF.

V gene TRBV18 combines with J gene TRBJ2-1, with 9 bases aligning to TRBD1. CDR1 and CDR2 (germline): KGHSH, LQKENI. CDR3 size: 13 residues. Trimming removed 4 bases from V and 6 bases from J; junction bases left unmatched: 1. CDR3 sequence: CASSRQGGNEQFF. CDR3 bases: TGTGCCAGCTCACGACAGGGGGGCAATGAGCAGTTCTTC.

The gene calls are TRBV7-9 and TRBJ1-4; D ambiguous. Trimming cost V 5 bases and J 3 bases, with 13 bases left between them. CDR3 length: 15 residues. Per the germline V gene, CDR1 is SEHNR and CDR2 is FQNEAQ (reference sequence). CDR3 amino acids: CASSGRPGPNEKLFF. DNA of the CDR3: TGTGCCAGCAGCGGAAGACCGGGCCCTAATGAAAAACTGTTTTTT.

The chain uses TRBV7-2 and TRBJ2-7; D call uncertain. Germline assignment: CDR1 SGHTA and CDR2 FQGNSA. The CDR3 sequence is 15 residues long. V dropped 9 bases and J dropped 4 bases, with 22 bases sitting between them. CDR3 sequence reads: CASTPSPLGRYEQYF. The CDR3, as DNA: TGTGCCAGTACCCCCTCACCTTTAGGCCGATACGAGCAGTACTTC.

This chain links TRBV6-2 or TRBV6-3 with TRBJ1-1, with D uncertain. Germline V gives CDR1 MNHEY, CDR2 SVGEGT. This CDR3 region has 13 residues. Trimming stripped 6 bases from V and 6 bases from J, with 14 bases between. CDR3 protein: CASSTASWAEAFF. In DNA form, the CDR3 reads TGTGCCAGCAGCACAGCGTCCTGGGCTGAAGCTTTCTTT.

The chain employs TRBV30 and TRBJ2-3, with 10 bases lining up with TRBD2. Germline V gene lookup returns CDR1 GTSNPN and CDR2 SVGIG (reference sequence). This CDR3 is 16 amino acids long. Unmatched junction bases numbered 7, after V lost 1 base and J lost 3 bases. For the CDR3, the DNA is TGTGCCTGGAGTGGTCTCGGACTAGCGGAGACAGATACGCAGTATTTT. Encoded protein: CAWSGLGLAETDTQYF. The full variable domain, rest sourced from reference TRBV30 and TRBJ2-3, is SQTIHQWPATLVQPVGSPLSLECTVEGTSNPNLYWYRQAAGRGLQLLFYSVGIGQISSEVPQNLSASRPQDRQFILSSKKLLLSDSGFYLCAWSGLGLAETDTQYFGPGTRLTVL.

V is TRBV6-5 and J is TRBJ1-1; D gene ambiguous. The CDR3 runs to 11 residues. Trimming stripped 2 bases from V and 10 bases from J, with 8 bases between. CDR1 is MNHEY and CDR2 is SVGAGI in the germline V gene. CDR3 DNA: TGTGCCAGCAGTTACCCTCCGGGAGCTTTCTTT. Residues: CASSYPPGAFF.

The chain carries TRBV5-1 and TRBJ2-3; 9 bases are shared with TRBD2. The CDR3 runs 15 residues. V was pared by 4 bases and J by 2 bases, with 5 bases of the junction left unmatched. Germline lookup yields CDR1 SGHRS and CDR2 YFSETQ. DNA of the CDR3: TGCGCCAGCAGCGTCTTAGCGGGGGCCACAGATACGCAGTATTTT. It codes for CASSVLAGATDTQYF.

V is TRBV7-8 and J is TRBJ2-4; tentative D call: TRBD2 (6 bases). Germline values: CDR1 SGHVS, CDR2 FQNEAQ. This CDR3 contains 14 residues. V lost 2 bases and J 6 bases, leaving 11 bases between the germline ends. CDR3 DNA: TGTGCCAGCAGCTTAAGGCCGGAGGGAAACATTCAGTACTTC. It yields the protein CASSLRPEGNIQYF. Full variable domain (remainder filled in from reference TRBV7-8 and TRBJ2-4): GAGVSQSPRYKVAKRGQDVALRCDPISGHVSLFWYQQALGQGPEFLTYFQNEAQLDKSGLPSDRFFAERPEGSVSTLKIQRTQQEDSAVYLCASSLRPEGNIQYFGAGTRLSVL.

This clone has a single count. V and J are TRBV7-9 and TRBJ2-7; D call uncertain. The CDR3 covers 13 residues. V was cut by 1 base and J by 5 bases, with 9 bases left in between. Per the germline V gene, CDR1 is SEHNR and CDR2 is FQNEAQ (reference sequence). The CDR3 is CASSLGSRNEQYF. The CDR3 DNA follows: TGTGCCAGCAGCTTAGGGTCTCGGAACGAGCAGTACTTC.

The gene calls are TRBV7-9 and TRBJ2-1; 8 bases are shared with TRBD2. The CDR3 sequence is 14 residues long. After removal of 4 bases from V and 7 bases from J, the junction contained 6 bases not matched to a gene. CDR1 is SEHNR and CDR2 is FQNEAQ in the germline V gene (reference sequence). Here the CDR3 DNA reads TGTGCCAGCAGCTCACTGACTAGCGAGAATGAGCAGTTCTTC. Its translation: CASSSLTSENEQFF.

This rearrangement joins TRBV4-1 to TRBJ2-7; D call uncertain. There are 14 residues in the CDR3. V lost 4 bases, J lost 6 bases, and 16 bases lay in between. Per germline, CDR1 MGHRA and CDR2 YSYEKL. The CDR3 DNA follows: TGCGCCAGCAGCCTCAACCCACCGCAAGGCGAGCAGTACTTC. It specifies CASSLNPPQGEQYF.

The chain carries TRBV9 and TRBJ1-1, with 9 bases identical to TRBD1. From germline, CDR1 is SGDLS and CDR2 YYNGEE. V shed 3 bases, J shed 3 bases, and the junction held 6 bases outside the gene matches. The length of the CDR3 is 15 residues. For the CDR3, the DNA is TGTGCCAGCAGCGCCCGGACAGGGGCCCACACTGAAGCTTTCTTT. Translation: CASSARTGAHTEAFF. The complete variable domain, with remaining parts taken from reference TRBV9 and TRBJ1-1, reads DSGVTQTPKHLITATGQRVTLRCSPRSGDLSVYWYQQSLDQGLQFLIQYYNGEERAKGNILERFSAQQFPDLHSELNLSSLELGDSALYFCASSARTGAHTEAFFGQGTRLTVV.

The count of this clone is one. The rearrangement links TRBV10-3 to TRBJ2-7; possibly TRBD2 for D (5 bases). Germline CDR1 reads ENHRY; CDR2 reads SYGVKD. Between the trimmed V and J ends, which lost 6 bases and 5 bases, there was a span of 8 bases. CDR3 size: 11 residues. As DNA, the CDR3 is TGTGCCATCAGGACGGAGGACGAGCAGTACTTC. This sequence encodes CAIRTEDEQYF.

The V call is TRBV5-4, the J call TRBJ2-7; the D gene is possibly TRBD2 (7 bases). The CDR3 totals 15 residues. Per the germline V gene, CDR1 is SGHNT and CDR2 is YYREEE (reference sequence). V was trimmed by 4 bases and J by 6 bases, leaving 20 bases between them. DNA of the CDR3: TGTGCCAGCAGCATACAAGGGGGGGCCTTCGCCGAGCAGTACTTC. Its protein is CASSIQGGAFAEQYF.

The chain uses TRBV19 and TRBJ2-2; 14 bases line up with TRBD2. CDR1 LNHDA and CDR2 SQIVND come from the germline V gene (reference sequence). This CDR3 spans 18 amino acids. V was pared by 5 bases and J by 5 bases, with 10 bases of the junction left unmatched. This chain's CDR3 is CASSAKTSGRASTGELFF. Written as DNA, the CDR3 is TGTGCCAGTAGTGCAAAGACTAGCGGGAGGGCCTCAACCGGGGAGCTGTTTTTT.

The rearrangement uses TRBV20-1 and TRBJ2-1, with TRBD1 matching 11 bases. V gave up 6 bases and J gave up 14 bases; unmatched junction bases: 3. This CDR3 has 10 amino acids. Germline V gene data show CDR1 as DFQATT and CDR2 as SNEGSKA (reference sequence). CDR3 in amino acids: CSAGTGGEFF. The CDR3 DNA reads as TGCAGTGCGGGGACAGGGGGGGAGTTCTTC.

J is TRBJ1-2 and V is TRBV28, with D perhaps matching TRBD1 (5 bases). CDR1 is MDHEN and CDR2 is SYDVKM in the germline V gene. V was pared by 3 bases and J by 8 bases, with 7 bases between. CDR3 length: 11 residues. This CDR3 is CASSFGGGYTF. The DNA for the CDR3 is TGTGCCAGCAGTTTCGGGGGGGGCTACACCTTC.

The V gene is TRBV6-5, the J gene TRBJ2-7; TRBD1 aligns across 7 bases. J lost 1 base, V lost 6 bases, and 3 bases had no gene match. Germline loops: CDR1 MNHEY, CDR2 SVGAGI. CDR3 length: 13 amino acids. CDR3 residues: CASRRQGSYEQYF. The CDR3 DNA reads as TGTGCCAGCAGAAGACAGGGATCCTACGAGCAGTACTTC.

The chain joins TRBV7-6 to TRBJ2-1; 8 bases match TRBD2. Germline V CDR1 and CDR2: SGHVS, FNYEAQ. The CDR3 extends over 16 amino acids. V was clipped by 1 base and J by 6 bases; unmatched bases: 8. CDR3 coding DNA: TGTGCCAGCAGCTTAGTTAGAGCGGGAGTTGGCAATGAGCAGTTCTTC. Encoded protein: CASSLVRAGVGNEQFF.

V is TRBV19 and J is TRBJ1-5, with TRBD1 matching 10 bases. The CDR3 loop spans 13 amino acids. V gave up 7 bases and J gave up 7 bases; unmatched junction bases: 4. CDR1 is LNHDA, CDR2 SQIVND, per germline (reference sequence). The DNA for the CDR3 is TGTGCCAGTAACGACAGGGGGCAACAGCCCCAGCATTTT. As protein: CASNDRGQQPQHF. Based on the CDR3 plus reference TRBV19 and TRBJ1-5, the full variable domain is DGGITQSPKYLFRKEGQNVTLSCEQNLNHDAMYWYRQDPGQGLRLIYYSQIVNDFQKGDIAEGYSVSREKKESFPLTVTSAQKNPTAFYLCASNDRGQQPQHFGDGTRLSIL.

The CDR3 nucleotides read TGTGCCAGCAGGACCGGGACATCCTACGAGCAGTACTTC. Encoded protein: CASRTGTSYEQYF. The chain employs TRBV6-5 and TRBJ2-7, with D possibly TRBD1 on 6 matching bases. The CDR3 spans 13 residues. The V and J ends lost 6 bases and 1 base respectively, with 10 bases between them. Germline V gene sequence: CDR1 MNHEY, CDR2 SVGAGI.

This chain uses TRBV3-1 (or the pseudogene TRBV3-2) with TRBJ2-5; 8 bases are a match to TRBD1. The CDR3 covers 14 residues. V dropped 3 bases and J dropped 5; count of bases not matched to a gene: 5. The germline V gene has CDR1 LGHDT and CDR2 YNNKEL (reference sequence). The CDR3 region is CASSQGRTGETQYF. CDR3 DNA: TGTGCCAGCAGCCAGGGCAGGACAGGGGAGACCCAGTACTTC.

The gene calls are TRBV4-1 and TRBJ1-3; D gene unclear. V dropped 4 bases and J dropped 0 bases, with 10 bases sitting between them. CDR1 and CDR2 from the germline V gene are MGHRA and YSYEKL. The CDR3 has 15 amino acids. As DNA, the CDR3 is TGCGCCAGCAGCCTTCAGCGTGGCTCTGGAAACACCATATATTTT. Its translation: CASSLQRGSGNTIYF.